This section outlines one TCR beta chain sequence together with its context. As yet, its antigen is unknown. The entry originates in a study of Ad26.COV2.S vaccination and SARS-CoV-2 variants. Whole-study context: Administration of Ad26.COV2.S was intramuscular, either once or twice 56 days apart.

Repertoires were generated with immunoSEQ multiplex PCR, while TCRdb's copy carries only in-frame clones and drops some. This table holds around 300,000 clones, approximately 86% found once. Overall study findings and caveats: The TCR-based breadth and depth measures might underestimate overall T cell responses. Substantial breadth was reported for post-vaccination spike-specific CD8+ and CD4+ T cells.

Treatment specified: around 19 received Ad26.COV2.S at low or high dose, single or two shots; several received placebo; per-sample allocation not given. After the first vaccine or placebo injection, samples were drawn on day 63. This person who donated was an adult of 18-55 years in Boston. The V end lost 7 bases, the J end lost 7 bases, and 19 bases lay between the germline ends. This CDR3 has 13 residues. Germline assignment: CDR1 SQVTM and CDR2 ANQGSEA. Sequences were derived from peripheral blood, sampled in a trial of Ad26.COV2.S vaccine versus placebo. The rearrangement joins TRBV29-1 to TRBJ1-2, with a tentative D call TRBD1 (5 bases). This TCR was recovered from a person aged 18-65 years who received the Ad26.COV2.S COVID-19 vaccine or a placebo. The CDR3 reads CSAPGPPGGGYTF. CDR3 DNA sequence: TGCAGCGCCCCGGGACCTCCGGGGGGTGGCTACACCTTC.